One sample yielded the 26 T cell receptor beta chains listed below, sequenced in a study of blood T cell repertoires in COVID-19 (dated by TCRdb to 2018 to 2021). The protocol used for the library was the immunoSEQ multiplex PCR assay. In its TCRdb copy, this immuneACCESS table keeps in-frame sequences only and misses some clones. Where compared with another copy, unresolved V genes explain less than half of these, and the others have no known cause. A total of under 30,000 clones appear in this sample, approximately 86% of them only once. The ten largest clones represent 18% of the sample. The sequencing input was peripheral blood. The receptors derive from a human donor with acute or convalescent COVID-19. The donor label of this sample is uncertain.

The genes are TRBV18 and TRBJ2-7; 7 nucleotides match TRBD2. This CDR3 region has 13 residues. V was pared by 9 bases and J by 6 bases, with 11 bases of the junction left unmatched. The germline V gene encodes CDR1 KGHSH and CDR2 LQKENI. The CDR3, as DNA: TGTGCCAGTGCGGGGCGGGAGCAAGGCGAGCAGTACTTC. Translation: CASAGREQGEQYF.

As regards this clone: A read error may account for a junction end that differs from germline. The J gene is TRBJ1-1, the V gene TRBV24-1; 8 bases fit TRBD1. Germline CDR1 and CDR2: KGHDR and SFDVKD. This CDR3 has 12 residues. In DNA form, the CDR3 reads TGTGCCACCAGTGATGCCGGGACAGGTGTCTTCTGG. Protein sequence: CATSDAGTGVFW.

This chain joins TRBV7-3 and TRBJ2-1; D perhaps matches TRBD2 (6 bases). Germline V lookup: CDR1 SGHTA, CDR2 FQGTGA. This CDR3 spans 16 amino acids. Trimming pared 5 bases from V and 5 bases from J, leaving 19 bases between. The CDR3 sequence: CASSPLRGDPNNEQFF. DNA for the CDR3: TGTGCCAGCAGCCCATTGCGGGGAGATCCCAACAATGAGCAGTTCTTC.

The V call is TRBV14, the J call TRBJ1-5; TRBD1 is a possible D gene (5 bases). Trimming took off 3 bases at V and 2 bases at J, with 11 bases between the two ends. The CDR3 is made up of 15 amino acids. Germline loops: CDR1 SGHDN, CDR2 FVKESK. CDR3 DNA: TGTGCCAGCAGCCAGGGGCAGGGCGGCAATCAGCCCCAGCATTTT. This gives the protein CASSQGQGGNQPQHF.

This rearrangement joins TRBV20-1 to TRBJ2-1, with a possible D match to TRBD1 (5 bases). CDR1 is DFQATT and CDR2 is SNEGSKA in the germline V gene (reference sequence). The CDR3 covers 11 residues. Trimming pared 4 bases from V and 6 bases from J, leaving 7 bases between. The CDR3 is CSATRGNEQFF. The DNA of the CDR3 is TGCAGTGCTACTAGGGGCAATGAGCAGTTCTTC.

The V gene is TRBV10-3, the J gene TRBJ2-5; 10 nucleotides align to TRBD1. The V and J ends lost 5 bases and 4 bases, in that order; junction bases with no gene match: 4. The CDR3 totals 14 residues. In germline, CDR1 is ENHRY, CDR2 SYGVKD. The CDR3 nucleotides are TGTGCCATCAGTCCCGGGACAGGGGTAGAGACCCAGTACTTC. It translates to CAISPGTGVETQYF.

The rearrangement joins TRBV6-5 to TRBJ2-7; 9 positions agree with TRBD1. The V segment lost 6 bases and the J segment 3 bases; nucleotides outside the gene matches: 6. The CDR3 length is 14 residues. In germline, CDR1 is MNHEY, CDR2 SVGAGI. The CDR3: CASSPDRGYYEQYF. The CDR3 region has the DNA TGTGCCAGCAGCCCGGACAGGGGCTACTACGAGCAGTACTTC.

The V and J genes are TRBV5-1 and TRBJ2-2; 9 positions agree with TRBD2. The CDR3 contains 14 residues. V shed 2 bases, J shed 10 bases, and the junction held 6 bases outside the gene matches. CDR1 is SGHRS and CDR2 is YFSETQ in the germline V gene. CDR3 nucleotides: TGCGCCAGCAGCTTTATAGCGGGGGCGGAGGAGCTGTTTTTT. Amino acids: CASSFIAGAEELFF. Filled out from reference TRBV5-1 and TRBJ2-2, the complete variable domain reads KAGVTQTPRYLIKTRGQQVTLSCSPISGHRSVSWYQQTPGQGLQFLFEYFSETQRNKGNFPGRFSGRQFSNSRSEMNVSTLELGDSALYLCASSFIAGAEELFFGEGSRLTVL.

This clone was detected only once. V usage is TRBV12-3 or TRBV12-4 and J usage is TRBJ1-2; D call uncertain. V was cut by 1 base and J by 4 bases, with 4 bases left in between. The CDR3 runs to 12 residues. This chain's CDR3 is CASSLGLYGYTF. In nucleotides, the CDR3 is TGTGCCAGCAGTTTAGGGCTCTATGGCTACACCTTC.

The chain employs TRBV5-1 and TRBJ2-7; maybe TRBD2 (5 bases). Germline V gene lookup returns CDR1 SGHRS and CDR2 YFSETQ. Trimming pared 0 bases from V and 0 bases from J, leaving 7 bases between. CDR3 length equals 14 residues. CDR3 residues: CASSLVRGSYEQYF. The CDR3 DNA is TGCGCCAGCAGCTTGGTTCGGGGCTCCTACGAGCAGTACTTC.

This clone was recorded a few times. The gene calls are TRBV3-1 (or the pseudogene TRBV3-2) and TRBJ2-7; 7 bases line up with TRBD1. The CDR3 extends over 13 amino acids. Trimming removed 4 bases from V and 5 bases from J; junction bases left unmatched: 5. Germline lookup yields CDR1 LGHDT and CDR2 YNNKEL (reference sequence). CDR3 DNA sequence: TGTGCCAGCAGCCTGGGACAGTTTAACGAGCAGTACTTC. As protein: CASSLGQFNEQYF.

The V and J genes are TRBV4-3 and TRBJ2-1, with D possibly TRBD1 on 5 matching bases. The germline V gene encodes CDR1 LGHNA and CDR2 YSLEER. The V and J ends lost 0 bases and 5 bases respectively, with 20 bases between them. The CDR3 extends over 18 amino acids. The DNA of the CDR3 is TGCGCCAGCAGCCAAGATAGGAGAGCTAGGGGTGAGGACAATGAGCAGTTCTTC. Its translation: CASSQDRRARGEDNEQFF.

The CDR3: CASNQGATGELFF. Written as DNA, the CDR3 is TGTGCCAGCAACCAGGGGGCCACCGGGGAGCTGTTTTTT. V gene TRBV7-2 combines with J gene TRBJ2-2, with 8 nucleotides matching TRBD1. Germline V lookup: CDR1 SGHTA, CDR2 FQGNSA. The CDR3 has 13 residues. J was trimmed by 4 bases and V by 7 bases; bases with no gene match: 2.

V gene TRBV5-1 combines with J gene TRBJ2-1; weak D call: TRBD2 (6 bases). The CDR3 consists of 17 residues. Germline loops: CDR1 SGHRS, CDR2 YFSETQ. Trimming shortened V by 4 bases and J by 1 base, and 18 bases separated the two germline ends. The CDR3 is CASSRFSSSESYNEQFF. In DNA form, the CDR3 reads TGCGCCAGCAGCCGATTCTCCTCTAGCGAGTCCTACAATGAGCAGTTCTTC. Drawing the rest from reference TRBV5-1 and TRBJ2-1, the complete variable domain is KAGVTQTPRYLIKTRGQQVTLSCSPISGHRSVSWYQQTPGQGLQFLFEYFSETQRNKGNFPGRFSGRQFSNSRSEMNVSTLELGDSALYLCASSRFSSSESYNEQFFGPGTRLTVL.

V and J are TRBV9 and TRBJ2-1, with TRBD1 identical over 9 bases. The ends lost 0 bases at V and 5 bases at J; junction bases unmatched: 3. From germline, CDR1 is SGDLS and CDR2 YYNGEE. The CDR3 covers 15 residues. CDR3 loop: CASSVVDRGDNEQFF. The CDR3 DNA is TGTGCCAGCAGCGTAGTGGACAGGGGTGACAATGAGCAGTTCTTC.

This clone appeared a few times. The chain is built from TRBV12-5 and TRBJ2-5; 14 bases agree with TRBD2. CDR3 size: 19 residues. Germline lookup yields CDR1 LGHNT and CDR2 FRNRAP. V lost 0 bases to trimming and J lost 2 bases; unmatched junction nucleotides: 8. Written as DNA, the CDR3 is TGTGCTAGTGGTTTGGTGACTAGCGGGGGGGCCGGGGATCAAGAGACCCAGTACTTC. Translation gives CASGLVTSGGAGDQETQYF.

The CDR3: CASSMPGRGTETQYF. The CDR3 DNA reads TGTGCCAGTAGTATGCCAGGCAGGGGAACAGAGACCCAGTACTTC. The gene calls are TRBV19 and TRBJ2-5, with a possible D match to TRBD1 (6 bases). Looked up from germline, CDR1 is LNHDA and CDR2 is SQIVND (reference sequence). The V and J ends lost 3 bases and 4 bases respectively, with 15 bases between them. CDR3 size: 15 residues.

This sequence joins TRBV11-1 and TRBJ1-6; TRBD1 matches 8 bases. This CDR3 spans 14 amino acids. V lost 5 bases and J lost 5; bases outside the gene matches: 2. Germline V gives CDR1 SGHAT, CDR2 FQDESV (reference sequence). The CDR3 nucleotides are TGTGCCAGCAGCCGGACAGGGAATAATTCACCCCTCCACTTT. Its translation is CASSRTGNNSPLHF.

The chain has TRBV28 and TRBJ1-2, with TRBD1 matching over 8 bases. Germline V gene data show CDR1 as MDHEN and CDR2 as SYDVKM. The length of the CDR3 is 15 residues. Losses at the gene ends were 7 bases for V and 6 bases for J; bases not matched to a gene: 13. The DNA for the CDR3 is TGTGCCAGCATAATCAGGGGGCCCACTCGCCATGGCTACACCTTC. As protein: CASIIRGPTRHGYTF.

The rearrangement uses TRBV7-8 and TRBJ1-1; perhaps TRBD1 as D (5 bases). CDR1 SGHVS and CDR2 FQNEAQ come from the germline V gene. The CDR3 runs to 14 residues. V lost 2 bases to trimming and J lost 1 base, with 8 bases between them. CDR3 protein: CASSLIRGNTEAFF. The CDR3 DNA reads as TGTGCCAGCAGCTTAATAAGGGGGAACACTGAAGCTTTCTTT. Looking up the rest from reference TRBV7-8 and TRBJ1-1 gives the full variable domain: GAGVSQSPRYKVAKRGQDVALRCDPISGHVSLFWYQQALGQGPEFLTYFQNEAQLDKSGLPSDRFFAERPEGSVSTLKIQRTQQEDSAVYLCASSLIRGNTEAFFGQGTRLTVV.

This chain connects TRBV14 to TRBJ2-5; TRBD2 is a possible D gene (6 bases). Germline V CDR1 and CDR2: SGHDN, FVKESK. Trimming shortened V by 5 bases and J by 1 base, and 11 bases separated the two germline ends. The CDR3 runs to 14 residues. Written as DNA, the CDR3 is TGTGCCAGCAGCTCCCGGGACTTCCAAGAGACCCAGTACTTC. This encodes CASSSRDFQETQYF.

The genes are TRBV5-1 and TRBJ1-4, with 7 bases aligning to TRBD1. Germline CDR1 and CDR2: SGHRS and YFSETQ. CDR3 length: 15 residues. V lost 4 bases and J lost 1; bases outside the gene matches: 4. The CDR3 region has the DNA TGCGCCAGCAGCCCGCGACAGGGAACTAATGAAAAACTGTTTTTT. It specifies CASSPRQGTNEKLFF.

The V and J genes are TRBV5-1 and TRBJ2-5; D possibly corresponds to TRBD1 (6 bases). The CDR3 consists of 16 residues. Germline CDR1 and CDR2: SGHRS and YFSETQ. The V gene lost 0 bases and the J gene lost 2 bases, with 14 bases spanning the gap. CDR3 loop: CASSLGVVGQQETQYF. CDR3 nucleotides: TGCGCCAGCAGCTTGGGTGTAGTTGGACAGCAAGAGACCCAGTACTTC.

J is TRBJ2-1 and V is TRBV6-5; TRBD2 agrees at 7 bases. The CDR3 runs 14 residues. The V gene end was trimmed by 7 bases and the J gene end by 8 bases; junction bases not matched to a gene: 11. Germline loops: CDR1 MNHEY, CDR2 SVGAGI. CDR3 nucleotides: TGTGCCAGCATCAACGAGCGGGACGATGATGAGCAGTTCTTC. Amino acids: CASINERDDDEQFF.

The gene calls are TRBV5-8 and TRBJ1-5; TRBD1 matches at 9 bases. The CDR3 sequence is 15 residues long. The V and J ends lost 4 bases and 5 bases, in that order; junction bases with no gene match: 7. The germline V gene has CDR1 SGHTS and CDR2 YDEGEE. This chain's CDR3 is CASSRDREYDQPQHF. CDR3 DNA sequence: TGTGCCAGCAGCCGGGACAGGGAGTACGATCAGCCCCAGCATTTT.

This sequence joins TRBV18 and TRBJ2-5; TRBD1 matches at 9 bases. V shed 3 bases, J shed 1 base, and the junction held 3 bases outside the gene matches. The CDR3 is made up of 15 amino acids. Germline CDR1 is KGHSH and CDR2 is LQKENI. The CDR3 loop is CASSPDRGPQETQYF. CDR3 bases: TGTGCCAGCTCACCGGACAGGGGCCCCCAAGAGACCCAGTACTTC.